Following are 11 T cell receptor beta chains from one sample sequenced in a study of metastatic and nonmetastatic thyroid tumors (dated by TCRdb to 2018 to 2020). None of the patients had been given any treatment before thyroid surgery. Receptor libraries were prepared by PCR. The run used an Illumina HiSeq 4000. TCRdb trimmed the raw reads at Q25, called clones with MiXCR and kept productive beta chains. The sample records more than 10,000 clones, roughly 25% of which are singletons. Around 12% of the sample is taken by the ten largest. Sample: adjacent normal tissue. The source is a female donor with papillary thyroid cancer or a benign thyroid nodule (not recorded which). Some clones in this sample may be carry-over from other donors' samples.

Ten or more counts support this clone. The chain employs TRBV7-9 and TRBJ2-3; no clear D. Germline CDR1 is SEHNR and CDR2 is FQNEAQ (reference sequence). The CDR3 covers 13 residues. V was cut by 3 bases and J by 2 bases, with 6 bases left in between. CDR3 sequence reads: CASSFGVTDTQYF. The CDR3 bases are TGTGCCAGCAGCTTTGGGGTCACAGATACGCAGTATTTT.

This chain links TRBV5-1 with TRBJ1-1; tentative D call: TRBD1 (5 bases). V was cut by 2 bases and J by 7 bases, with 15 bases left in between. Germline V lookup: CDR1 SGHRS, CDR2 YFSETQ. CDR3 size: 14 residues. Written as DNA, the CDR3 is TGCGCCAGCAGCTTAAGAGGGGCGGTCCGTGAAGCTTTCTTT. Its translation is CASSLRGAVREAFF. The whole variable domain, remainder taken from reference TRBV5-1 and TRBJ1-1, is KAGVTQTPRYLIKTRGQQVTLSCSPISGHRSVSWYQQTPGQGLQFLFEYFSETQRNKGNFPGRFSGRQFSNSRSEMNVSTLELGDSALYLCASSLRGAVREAFFGQGTRLTVV.

The V and J genes are TRBV28 and TRBJ1-3, with TRBD1 matching over 11 bases. The CDR3 consists of 15 residues. The germline V gene has CDR1 MDHEN and CDR2 SYDVKM. Trimming removed 3 bases from V and 4 bases from J; junction bases left unmatched: 2. The CDR3, as DNA: TGTGCCAGCAGTTTGGACAGGGGGCGAGGAAACACCATATATTTT. This codes for CASSLDRGRGNTIYF.

By share of the sample, this clone is medium-sized. This chain links TRBV5-1 with TRBJ1-6; D remains unclear. V was pared by 0 bases and J by 4 bases, with 8 bases between. The CDR3 spans 15 residues. The germline gives CDR1 SGHRS, CDR2 YFSETQ. The CDR3 nucleotides are TGCGCCAGCAGCTTGGAGGGCGGGTATAATTCACCCCTCCACTTT. This translates into CASSLEGGYNSPLHF.

By sample share, this clone is medium-sized. The rearrangement joins TRBV5-1 to TRBJ1-1; weak D call: TRBD1 (5 bases). Looked up from germline, CDR1 is SGHRS and CDR2 is YFSETQ. Trimming removed 0 bases from V and 4 bases from J, with 16 bases in between. This CDR3 comprises 16 residues. CDR3 region: CASSLGGRGLSTEAFF. For the CDR3, the DNA is TGCGCCAGCAGCTTGGGTGGAAGGGGTTTAAGCACTGAAGCTTTCTTT.

This clone is judged medium-sized. The V call is TRBV2, the J call TRBJ1-2; unclear D gene. This CDR3 contains 13 residues. Germline V gene data show CDR1 as SNHLY and CDR2 as FYNNEI. Between the trimmed V and J ends, which lost 6 bases and 4 bases, there was a span of 12 bases. CDR3 in amino acids: CASSLPGPYGYTF. CDR3 in DNA: TGTGCCAGCAGCCTCCCCGGCCCCTATGGCTACACCTTC.

Many counts were recorded for this clone. A much bigger clone sits one base away, suggesting this may be a read error. Here the CDR3 omits its conserved ending phenylalanine or tryptophan, so a read error is the likely source. CDR3 in amino acids: CATSDLTGGVRNEQFS. The DNA of the CDR3 is TGTGCCACCAGTGATTTAACGGGAGGCGTTAGAAATGAGCAGTTCTCC. The chain uses TRBV24-1 and TRBJ2-1; TRBD2 matches at 7 bases. V shed 1 base, J shed 7 bases, and the junction held 9 bases outside the gene matches. From germline, CDR1 is KGHDR and CDR2 SFDVKD. CDR3 length equals 16 residues.

This clone showed up many times. The CDR3 region has the DNA TGTGCCAGCAGTGATCGTCCAGGGATGGAAGGCTACACCTTC. It encodes CASSDRPGMEGYTF. The chain has TRBV25-1 and TRBJ1-2; the D gene is possibly TRBD1 (5 bases). Germline CDR1 and CDR2: MGHDK and SYGVNS. This CDR3 comprises 14 residues. V lost 3 bases to trimming and J lost 8 bases, with 16 bases between them.

The chain is built from TRBV30 and TRBJ2-1, with 10 bases matching TRBD2. CDR3 length: 16 residues. With V trimmed by 0 bases and J by 9 bases, 11 bases remained unmatched. Germline V gene data show CDR1 as GTSNPN and CDR2 as SVGIG (reference sequence). The CDR3 loop is CAWSVQVGLAVFEQFF. The CDR3 coding sequence is TGTGCCTGGAGTGTACAGGTTGGACTAGCGGTATTTGAGCAGTTCTTC.

This clone has a count of ten or more. One junction end does not reproduce the germline sequence, and a read error may be involved. V usage is TRBV20-1 and J usage is TRBJ2-3, with TRBD1 identical over 8 bases. The germline V gene encodes CDR1 DFQATT and CDR2 SNEGSKA (reference sequence). The CDR3 runs to 12 residues. The CDR3 region is CSRGRRSDTQYF. The DNA for the CDR3 is TGTAGCAGGGGGCGCCGATCAGATACGCAGTATTTT.

This clone is medium-sized within its sample. The rearrangement links TRBV28 to TRBJ2-7, with unresolved D. Trimming cost V 5 bases and J 2 bases, with 13 bases left between them. The germline CDR1 and CDR2 sequences are MDHEN and SYDVKM. CDR3 length equals 14 residues. CDR3 sequence: CASSPIGPPYEQYF. In DNA, the CDR3 is TGTGCCAGCAGTCCAATCGGGCCCCCCTACGAGCAGTACTTC.